Listed below are T cell receptor beta chains from one sample, sequenced in a study of CD8+ T cells in alopecia areata. Assay: immunoSEQ multiplex PCR; the TCRdb copy retains only in-frame clones and omits some. The sample carries 150,000 to 200,000 clones, roughly 66% recorded once. Sequencing used CD4+ T cells sorted from blood, obtained at week 24, from a patient treated with tofacitinib. The receptor set was obtained from a human donor with alopecia areata. Each CDR3 is given with its conserved first and last residue. The D gene is left open where the match is weak. Rows give clone size only sometimes, using once, few, many, or a class for an expanded clone.

j_gene,d_gene,abundance,v_gene,CDR3nt,CDR3aa
TRBJ1-5,NA,NA,TRBV30,TGTGCCTGGAGTGTGGGCTTCGGGAGCAATCAGCCCCAGCATTTT,CAWSVGFGSNQPQHF
TRBJ1-5,NA,NA,TRBV30,TGTGCCTGGAGGTCAAAGATCGGGGGTAGCAATCAGCCCCAGCATTTT,CAWRSKIGGSNQPQHF
TRBJ2-3,NA,few,TRBV7-2,TGTGCCAGCAGCCCGGGAGTAGGCACAGATACGCAGTATTTT,CASSPGVGTDTQYF
TRBJ1-2,NA,NA,TRBV7-2,TGTGCCAGCAGCTTAGCCGGGGATGGCTACACCTTC,CASSLAGDGYTF
TRBJ2-3,TRBD1,once,TRBV5-1,TGCGCCAGCAGCGCAAAGGGGGCGGTTGAGGATACGCAGTATTTT,CASSAKGAVEDTQYF
TRBJ1-4,TRBD1,NA,TRBV29-1,TGCAGCTTTAGGGGGCCGGGTGAAAAACTGTTTTTT,CSFRGPGEKLFF
TRBJ1-1,TRBD1,few,TRBV29-1,TGCAGCGGCAGGGGGCTCTTAGGGGCTTTCTTT,CSGRGLLGAFF
TRBJ2-3,TRBD2,NA,TRBV10-3,TGTGCCATCAGGGGACTAGCGGGGGAATCAGATACGCAGTATTTT,CAIRGLAGESDTQYF
TRBJ2-2,NA,NA,TRBV7-2,TGTGCCAGTAGAGGGCAAGGCCTTGGCACCGGGGAGCTGTTTTTT,CASRGQGLGTGELFF
TRBJ2-3,NA,NA,TRBV19,TGTGCCAGTAGTATCCGCGATACGCAGTATTTT,CASSIRDTQYF
TRBJ1-6,TRBD1,NA,TRBV30,TGTGCCTGGAGTGAAGACAGGGGGCGACGATTTTGGTCACCCCTCCACTTT,CAWSEDRGRRFWSPLHF
TRBJ2-3,NA,NA,TRBV7-2,TGTGCCAGCAGGAGGGCTAGCACAGATACGCAGTATTTT,CASRRASTDTQYF
TRBJ2-3,TRBD1,few,TRBV10-3,TGTGCCACCCTGACAGGGTTCACAGATACGCAGTATTTT,CATLTGFTDTQYF
TRBJ2-7,NA,NA,TRBV29-1,TGCAGCGTTCTCGACCAACCTTGGGAGCAGTACTTC,CSVLDQPWEQYF
TRBJ1-4,NA,NA,TRBV30,TGTGCCTGGAGACCCGGGAATGAAAAACTGTTTTTT,CAWRPGNEKLFF
TRBJ2-7,NA,NA,TRBV23-1,TGCGCCAGCAGTCACCTACTCAGGCATCCCTACGAGCAGTACTTC,CASSHLLRHPYEQYF
TRBJ1-6,NA,NA,TRBV27,TGTGCCAGCAGGACCCAGGACCGTAATTCACCCCTCCACTTT,CASRTQDRNSPLHF
TRBJ2-3,NA,once,TRBV2,TGTGCCAGCAGTGTCACAGATACGCAGTATTTT,CASSVTDTQYF
TRBJ2-7,NA,NA,TRBV11-2,TGTGCCAGCAGCTTAGGTCCTATCCCTAGTGTGCAGTACTTC,CASSLGPIPSVQYF
TRBJ2-5,NA,NA,TRBV29-1,TGCAGCGTTGAGGGGGAGAGGTGGGAGACCCAGTACTTC,CSVEGERWETQYF
TRBJ1-2,NA,NA,TRBV4-3,TGCGCCAGCAGCCAAGCGGCAGGAGCAAACTATGGCTACACCTTC,CASSQAAGANYGYTF
TRBJ2-1,NA,NA,TRBV7-8,TGTGCCAGCAGCTTAGCGACGGGTAGCGTTGAGCAGTTCTTC,CASSLATGSVEQFF
TRBJ2-2,TRBD1,few,TRBV28,TGTGCCAGCAGTTTATTGCCCCGGACAGGGTGGTCGAACACCGGGGAGCTGTTTTTT,CASSLLPRTGWSNTGELFF
TRBJ2-7,NA,few,TRBV29-1,TGCAGCGTTTACTCAGTAAACGAGCAGTACTTC,CSVYSVNEQYF
TRBJ2-7,NA,NA,TRBV12-2,TGTGCAAGTCGCTTCCCCGAGCAGTACTTC,CASRFPEQYF
TRBJ2-7,NA,NA,TRBV7-8,TGTGCCAGCAGCTTAAACATCGGGATGGCCTACGAGCAGTACTTC,CASSLNIGMAYEQYF
TRBJ1-2,NA,NA,TRBV14,TGTGCCAGCAGCCAAGGGGCAGGACCCTACTATGGCTACACCTTC,CASSQGAGPYYGYTF
TRBJ2-2,TRBD1,NA,TRBV30,TGTGCCTGGAGTGGTAAACCGGGACAGGGATTAAACACCGGGGAGCTGTTTTTT,CAWSGKPGQGLNTGELFF
TRBJ2-1,TRBD2,NA,TRBV11-1,TGTGCCAGCAGCTTGGAGCTCCTAGCGGGGAATGAGCAGTTCTTC,CASSLELLAGNEQFF
TRBJ1-2,TRBD1,many,TRBV6-1,TGTGCCAGCAGTGAAGGGGACAGTTTAAGTACGTTCTATGGCTACACCTTC,CASSEGDSLSTFYGYTF
TRBJ2-7,NA,NA,TRBV14,TGTGCCAGCAGCCAAAGAATTGGGGGCAACCTTGGGGAGCAGTACTTC,CASSQRIGGNLGEQYF
TRBJ2-2,TRBD1,NA,TRBV27,TGTGCCAGCAGTTTATACTCGGGACAGGGGACCGGGGAGCTGTTTTTT,CASSLYSGQGTGELFF
TRBJ1-1,NA,NA,TRBV29-1,TGCAGCGTTGTCAAGAACACTGAAGCTTTCTTT,CSVVKNTEAFF
TRBJ1-5,NA,once,TRBV29-1,TGCAGCGTTACAGAGGATAGCAATCAGCCCCAGCATTTT,CSVTEDSNQPQHF
TRBJ1-1,NA,many,TRBV4-1,TGCGCCAGCAGCCAAGCCTTACAGGATGAAGCTTTCTTT,CASSQALQDEAFF
TRBJ2-1,TRBD2,few,TRBV29-1,TGCAGCGCCGCCGGCCGGCTAGCGGGGGGGCAGAATGAGCAGTTCTTC,CSAAGRLAGGQNEQFF
TRBJ2-3,NA,NA,TRBV4-3,TGCGCCAGCAGCCAAGAGGCACGGCGCACAGATACGCAGTATTTT,CASSQEARRTDTQYF
TRBJ1-6,NA,NA,TRBV14,TGTGCCAGCAGCCAAGAGGGCTCCTATAATTCACCCCTCCACTTT,CASSQEGSYNSPLHF
TRBJ2-2,NA,NA,TRBV27,TGTGCCAGCAGTTCCAGGGGACCCACCGGGGAGCTGTTTTTT,CASSSRGPTGELFF
TRBJ1-1,NA,NA,TRBV5-1,TGCGCCAGCAGCTTGGAGGGCAGCTTGAACACTGAAGCTTTCTTT,CASSLEGSLNTEAFF
TRBJ1-1,TRBD1,few,TRBV7-9,TGTGCCAGCAGTTTCCAGGGGGGATTAACTGAAGCTTTCTTT,CASSFQGGLTEAFF
TRBJ2-5,NA,few,TRBV5-1,TGCGCCAGCAGCTTGGAAGCGGAGACCCAGTACTTC,CASSLEAETQYF
TRBJ1-2,TRBD1,once,TRBV30,TGTGCCTGGAGTGACAGGGGGTCTGGCTACACCTTC,CAWSDRGSGYTF